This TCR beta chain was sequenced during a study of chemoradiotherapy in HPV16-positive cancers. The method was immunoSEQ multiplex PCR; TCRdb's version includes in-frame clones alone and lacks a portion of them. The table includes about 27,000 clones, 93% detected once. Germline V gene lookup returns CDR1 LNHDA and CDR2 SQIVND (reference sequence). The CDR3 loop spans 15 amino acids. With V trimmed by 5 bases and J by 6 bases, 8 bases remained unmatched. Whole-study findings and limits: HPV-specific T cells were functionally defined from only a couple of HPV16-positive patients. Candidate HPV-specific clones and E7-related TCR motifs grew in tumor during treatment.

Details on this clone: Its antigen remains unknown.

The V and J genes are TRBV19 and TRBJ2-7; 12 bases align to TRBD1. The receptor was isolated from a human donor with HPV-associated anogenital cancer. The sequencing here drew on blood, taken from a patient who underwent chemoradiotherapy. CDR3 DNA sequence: TGTGCCAGTAGTTCGGGGACAGGGGGCGTTCCCGAGCAGTACTTC. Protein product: CASSSGTGGVPEQYF.